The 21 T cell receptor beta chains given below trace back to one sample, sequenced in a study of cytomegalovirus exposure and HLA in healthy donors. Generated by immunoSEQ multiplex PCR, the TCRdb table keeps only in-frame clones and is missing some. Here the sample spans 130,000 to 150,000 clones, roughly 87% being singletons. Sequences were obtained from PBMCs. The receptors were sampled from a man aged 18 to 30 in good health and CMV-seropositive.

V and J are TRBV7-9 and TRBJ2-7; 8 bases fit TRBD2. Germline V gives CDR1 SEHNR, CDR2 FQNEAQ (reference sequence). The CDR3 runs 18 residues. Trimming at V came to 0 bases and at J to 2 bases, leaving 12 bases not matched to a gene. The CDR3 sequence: CASSLAESSGRQTYEQYF. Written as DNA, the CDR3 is TGTGCCAGCAGCTTAGCCGAATCTAGCGGGCGGCAGACCTACGAGCAGTACTTC.

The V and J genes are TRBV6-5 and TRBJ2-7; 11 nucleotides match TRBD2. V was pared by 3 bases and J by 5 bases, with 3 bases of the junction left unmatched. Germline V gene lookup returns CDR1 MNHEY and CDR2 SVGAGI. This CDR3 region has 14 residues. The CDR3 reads CASSYSGGADEQYF. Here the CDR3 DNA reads TGTGCCAGCAGTTATAGCGGGGGGGCGGACGAGCAGTACTTC.

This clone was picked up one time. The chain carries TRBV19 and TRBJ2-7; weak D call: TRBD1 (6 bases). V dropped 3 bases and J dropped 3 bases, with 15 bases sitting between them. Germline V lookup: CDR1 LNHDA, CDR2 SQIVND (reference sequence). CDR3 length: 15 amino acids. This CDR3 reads CASSILPDRSYEQYF. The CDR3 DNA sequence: TGTGCCAGTAGTATCCTTCCCGACAGGAGCTACGAGCAGTACTTC.

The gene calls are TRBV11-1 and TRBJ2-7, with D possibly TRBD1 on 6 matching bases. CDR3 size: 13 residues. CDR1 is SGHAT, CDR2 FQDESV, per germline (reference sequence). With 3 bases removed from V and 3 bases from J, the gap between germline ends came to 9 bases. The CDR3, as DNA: TGTGCCAGCAGCTTCGGACAGAGCTACGAGCAGTACTTC. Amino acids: CASSFGQSYEQYF.

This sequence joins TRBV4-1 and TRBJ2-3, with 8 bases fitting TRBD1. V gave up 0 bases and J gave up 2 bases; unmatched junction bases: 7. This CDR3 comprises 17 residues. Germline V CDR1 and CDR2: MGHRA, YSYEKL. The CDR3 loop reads CASSQDFDRGDTDTQYF. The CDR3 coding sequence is TGCGCCAGCAGCCAAGATTTCGACAGGGGAGACACAGATACGCAGTATTTT.

As DNA, the CDR3 is TGTGCCAGCAGCCAAGAACTAGCGGCTCGTGAGCAGTTCTTC. This sequence encodes CASSQELAAREQFF. The J gene is TRBJ2-1, the V gene TRBV14; TRBD2 agrees at 8 bases. Germline CDR1 reads SGHDN; CDR2 reads FVKESK. CDR3 length equals 14 residues. With 0 bases clipped from V and 9 bases from J, the junction kept 4 bases outside the gene matches.

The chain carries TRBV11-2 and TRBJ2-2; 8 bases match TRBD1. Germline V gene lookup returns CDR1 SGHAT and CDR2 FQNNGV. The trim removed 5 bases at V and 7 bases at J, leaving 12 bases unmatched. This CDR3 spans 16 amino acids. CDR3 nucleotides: TGTGCCAGCAGCCCACGACAGGGGCGGGATCTCGGGGAGCTGTTTTTT. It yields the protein CASSPRQGRDLGELFF.

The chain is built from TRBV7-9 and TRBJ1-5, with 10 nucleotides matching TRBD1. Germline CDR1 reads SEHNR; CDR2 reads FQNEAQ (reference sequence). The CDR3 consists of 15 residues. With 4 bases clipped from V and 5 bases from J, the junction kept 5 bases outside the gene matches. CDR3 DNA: TGTGCCAGCAGCTCGGGACAGGGGCTTTATCAGCCCCAGCATTTT. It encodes CASSSGQGLYQPQHF.

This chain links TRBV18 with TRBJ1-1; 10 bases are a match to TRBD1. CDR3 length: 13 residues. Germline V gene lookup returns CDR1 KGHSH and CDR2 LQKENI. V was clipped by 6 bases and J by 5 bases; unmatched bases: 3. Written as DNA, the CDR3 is TGTGCCAGCTCCGAGGGACAGGGGACTGAAGCTTTCTTT. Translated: CASSEGQGTEAFF.

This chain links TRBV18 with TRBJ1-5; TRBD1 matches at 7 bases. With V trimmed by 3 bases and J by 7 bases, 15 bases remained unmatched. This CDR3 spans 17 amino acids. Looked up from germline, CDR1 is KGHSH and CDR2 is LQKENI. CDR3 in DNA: TGTGCCAGCTCACCCTCACAGGGGCCGAACGGATTCCAGCCCCAGCATTTT. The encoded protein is CASSPSQGPNGFQPQHF.

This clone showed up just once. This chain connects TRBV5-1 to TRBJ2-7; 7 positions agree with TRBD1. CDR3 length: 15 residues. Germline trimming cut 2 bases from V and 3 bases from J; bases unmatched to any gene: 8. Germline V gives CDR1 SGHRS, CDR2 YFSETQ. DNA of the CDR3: TGCGCCAGCAGCTTACCCGAGACAGGGATCTACGAGCAGTACTTC. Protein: CASSLPETGIYEQYF. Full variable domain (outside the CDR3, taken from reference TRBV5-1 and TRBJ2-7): KAGVTQTPRYLIKTRGQQVTLSCSPISGHRSVSWYQQTPGQGLQFLFEYFSETQRNKGNFPGRFSGRQFSNSRSEMNVSTLELGDSALYLCASSLPETGIYEQYFGPGTRLTVT.

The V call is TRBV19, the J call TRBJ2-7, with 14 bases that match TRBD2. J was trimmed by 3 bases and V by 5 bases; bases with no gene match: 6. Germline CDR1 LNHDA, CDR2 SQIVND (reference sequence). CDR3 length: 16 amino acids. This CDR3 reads CASSPGTSGSFYEQYF. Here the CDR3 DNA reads TGTGCCAGTAGTCCCGGGACTAGCGGGAGTTTCTACGAGCAGTACTTC.

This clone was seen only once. The CDR3, as DNA: TGTGCCTGGAGTGGTTGGGGAGCCGGAATGGAGGGACTGTTTTTT. This sequence encodes CAWSGWGAGMEGLFF. V is TRBV30 and J is TRBJ1-4; D is uncertain. Trimming left V 1 base short and J 13 bases short, with 22 bases between. CDR1 is GTSNPN and CDR2 is SVGIG in the germline V gene (reference sequence). This CDR3 spans 15 amino acids. The full variable domain, its missing parts supplied by reference TRBV30 and TRBJ1-4, is SQTIHQWPATLVQPVGSPLSLECTVEGTSNPNLYWYRQAAGRGLQLLFYSVGIGQISSEVPQNLSASRPQDRQFILSSKKLLLSDSGFYLCAWSGWGAGMEGLFFGSGTQLSVL.

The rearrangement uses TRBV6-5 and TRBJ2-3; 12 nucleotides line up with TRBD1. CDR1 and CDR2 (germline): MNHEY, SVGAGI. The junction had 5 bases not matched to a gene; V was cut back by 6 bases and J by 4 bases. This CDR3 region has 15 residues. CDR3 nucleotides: TGTGCCAGCAGGCCCGGGACAGGGGGCGCAGATACGCAGTATTTT. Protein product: CASRPGTGGADTQYF.

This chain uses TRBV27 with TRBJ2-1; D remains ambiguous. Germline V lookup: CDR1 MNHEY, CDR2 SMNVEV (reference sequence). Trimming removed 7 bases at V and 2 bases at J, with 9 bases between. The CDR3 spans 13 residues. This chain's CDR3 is CASKPGTYNEQFF. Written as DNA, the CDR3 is TGTGCCAGCAAACCGGGTACCTACAATGAGCAGTTCTTC.

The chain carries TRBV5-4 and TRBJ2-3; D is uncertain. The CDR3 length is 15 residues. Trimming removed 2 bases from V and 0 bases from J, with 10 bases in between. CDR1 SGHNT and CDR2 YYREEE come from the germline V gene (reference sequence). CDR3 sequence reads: CASSLEISSTDTQYF. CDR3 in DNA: TGTGCCAGCAGCTTAGAGATATCTAGCACAGATACGCAGTATTTT.

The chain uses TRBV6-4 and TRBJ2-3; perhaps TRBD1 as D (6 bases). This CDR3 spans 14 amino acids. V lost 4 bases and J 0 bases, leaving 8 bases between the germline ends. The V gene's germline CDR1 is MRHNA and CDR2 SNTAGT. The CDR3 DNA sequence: TGTGCCAGCAGTGCCAGGGGAAGCACAGATACGCAGTATTTT. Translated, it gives CASSARGSTDTQYF.

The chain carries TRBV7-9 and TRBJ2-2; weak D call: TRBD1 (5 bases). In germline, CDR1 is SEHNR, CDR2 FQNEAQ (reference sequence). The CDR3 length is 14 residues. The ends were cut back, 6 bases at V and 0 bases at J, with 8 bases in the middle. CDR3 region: CASRSTANTGELFF. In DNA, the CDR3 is TGTGCCAGCAGATCGACAGCGAACACCGGGGAGCTGTTTTTT.

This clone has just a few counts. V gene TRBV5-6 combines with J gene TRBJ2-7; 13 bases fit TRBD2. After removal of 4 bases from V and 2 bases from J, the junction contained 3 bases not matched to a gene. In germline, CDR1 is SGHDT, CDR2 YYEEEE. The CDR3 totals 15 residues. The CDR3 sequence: CASSGLAGAAYEQYF. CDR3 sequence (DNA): TGTGCCAGCAGCGGACTAGCGGGGGCCGCCTACGAGCAGTACTTC.

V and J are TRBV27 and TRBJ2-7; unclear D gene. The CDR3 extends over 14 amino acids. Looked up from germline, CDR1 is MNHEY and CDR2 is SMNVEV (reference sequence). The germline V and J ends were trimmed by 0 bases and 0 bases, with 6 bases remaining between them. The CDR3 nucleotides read TGTGCCAGCAGTTTATCCAGGTCCTCCTACGAGCAGTACTTC. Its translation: CASSLSRSSYEQYF.

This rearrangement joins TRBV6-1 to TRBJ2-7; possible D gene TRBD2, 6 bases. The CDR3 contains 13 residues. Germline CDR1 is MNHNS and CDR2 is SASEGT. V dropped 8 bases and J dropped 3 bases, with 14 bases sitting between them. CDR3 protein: CASGSDYYYEQYF. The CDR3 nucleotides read TGTGCCAGCGGTTCGGACTACTACTACGAGCAGTACTTC.